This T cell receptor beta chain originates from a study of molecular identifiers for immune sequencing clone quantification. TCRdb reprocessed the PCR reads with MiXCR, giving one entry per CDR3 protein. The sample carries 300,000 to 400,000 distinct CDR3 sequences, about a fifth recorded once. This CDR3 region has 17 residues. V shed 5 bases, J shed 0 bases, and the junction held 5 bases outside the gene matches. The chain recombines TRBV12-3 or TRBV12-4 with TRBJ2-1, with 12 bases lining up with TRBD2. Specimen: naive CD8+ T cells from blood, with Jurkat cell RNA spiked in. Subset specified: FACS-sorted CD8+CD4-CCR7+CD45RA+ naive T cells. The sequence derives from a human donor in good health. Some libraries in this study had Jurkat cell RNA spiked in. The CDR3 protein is CASSGGGLAGSYNEQFF. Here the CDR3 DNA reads TGTGCCAGCAGTGGAGGGGGACTAGCGGGCTCCTACAATGAGCAGTTCTTC.